Listed below are T cell receptor beta chains from one sample, sequenced in a study of blood T cell repertoires in COVID-19. This table comes from immunoSEQ multiplex PCR, and its TCRdb copy is limited to in-frame clones, with some not included. The sample holds some 140,000 clones; roughly 89% are singletons and the top ten take roughly 0.51%. Material: peripheral blood. The receptors here all came from a man aged 45 to 65 with acute or convalescent COVID-19. Each CDR3 is given with its conserved first and last residue. The D gene is left open where the match is weak. Where a row states a size, it is once, few, many or the class of an expanded clone; other rows omit it.

TRBJ1-5	TRBV19	TRBD1	13	.	TGTGCCACCAGGGACAGGGAAGGTCAGCCCCAGCATTTT	CATRDREGQPQHF
TRBJ1-4	TRBV5-1	TRBD1	14	.	TGCGCCAGCAGCTTGAGGGGGCAGGATGAAAAACTGTTTTTT	CASSLRGQDEKLFF
TRBJ1-6	TRBV4-3	TRBD1	16	few	TGCGCCAGCAGCCGCGGGACAGGGGGCGGGGATTCACCCCTCCACTTT	CASSRGTGGGDSPLHF
TRBJ1-5	TRBV6-5	TRBD1	13	.	TGTGCCAGCAGACAGGGGGGAGATCAGCCCCAGCATTTT	CASRQGGDQPQHF
TRBJ2-3	TRBV18	.	15	.	TGTGCCAGCTCCGCCCTCCGCGGAGGCACAGATACGCAGTATTTT	CASSALRGGTDTQYF
TRBJ1-1	TRBV7-6	.	13	.	TGTGCCAGCAGCCCGACAGCGAACACTGAAGCTTTCTTT	CASSPTANTEAFF
TRBJ2-1	TRBV27	TRBD1	13	.	TGTGCCAGCAGTCCCGGACAGGGGTTTAATCTGCTCTTC	CASSPGQGFNLLF
TRBJ1-1	TRBV7-9	TRBD1	14	.	TGTGCCAGCAGCTTGGGACAGACCTACACTGAAGCTTTCTTT	CASSLGQTYTEAFF
TRBJ2-3	TRBV18	TRBD2	17	.	TGTGCCAGCTCACCAGGACTAGCGGGAGGTCAAACAGATACGCAGTATTTT	CASSPGLAGGQTDTQYF
TRBJ2-2	TRBV10-3	TRBD2	15	.	TGTGCCATCAGTGAGAATCGCGGGGGCACCGGGGAGCTGTTTTTT	CAISENRGGTGELFF
TRBJ1-1	TRBV28	.	14	.	TGTGCCAGCAGTTTATGGTCCTCTCGGACTGAAGCTTTCTTT	CASSLWSSRTEAFF
TRBJ2-2	TRBV19	TRBD2	16	.	TGTGCCAGTAGGTCGACTAGCGGGGGGAACACCGGGGAGCTGTTTTTT	CASRSTSGGNTGELFF
TRBJ2-1	TRBV3-1/TRBV3-2	TRBD1	14	.	TGTGCCAGCAGCTACCGGGACAGGTTTTATGAGCAGTTCTTC	CASSYRDRFYEQFF
TRBJ2-4	TRBV11-2	TRBD2	18	.	TGTGCCAGCAGCCAGTTAGCGGGAGGCGCCTCAGCCAAAAACATTCAGTACTTC	CASSQLAGGASAKNIQYF
TRBJ1-1	TRBV5-1	.	14	.	TGCGCCAGCAGCTTGGAAAGCTTTCGCACTGAAGCTTTCTTT	CASSLESFRTEAFF
TRBJ1-1	TRBV11-2	.	14	.	TGTGCCAGCAGCACCGGACGGGGGGACACTGAAGCTTTCTTT	CASSTGRGDTEAFF